Relative to its sample, the clone carrying this TCR beta chain is medium-sized. The antigen remains unidentified. These data belong to a study of T cell repertoires in aging, cancer and after chemotherapy. Study overall: Six age groups, ranging from 30 or younger to 70 or older, included the donors. General study findings and limits: Median generation probability rose over the chemotherapy interval in each cancer cohort, suggesting rebound thymic output.

The J segment lost 4 bases and the V segment lost 3 bases, leaving 7 bases of the junction unmatched. The CDR3 has 14 residues. Germline V gene lookup returns CDR1 SQVTM and CDR2 ANQGSEA. Peripheral blood genomic DNA, not sorted cells or RNA, was the template. TRB rearrangements spanning V, D and J were amplified using mixed TRB-A/B primers. TCRdb re-called the multiplex PCR reads through MiXCR, storing one row per CDR3 protein. The data contain 9,400 or so distinct CDR3 sequences, roughly 31% of them singletons. Sequencing was carried out using blood. The chain uses TRBV29-1 and TRBJ2-5, with TRBD1 identical over 8 bases. The clonotype comes from a human donor in good health. The donor label of this sample is uncertain. The CDR3 reads CSVDGAGGSETQYF. The CDR3 nucleotides are TGCAGCGTTGACGGGGCAGGGGGCTCAGAGACCCAGTACTTC.